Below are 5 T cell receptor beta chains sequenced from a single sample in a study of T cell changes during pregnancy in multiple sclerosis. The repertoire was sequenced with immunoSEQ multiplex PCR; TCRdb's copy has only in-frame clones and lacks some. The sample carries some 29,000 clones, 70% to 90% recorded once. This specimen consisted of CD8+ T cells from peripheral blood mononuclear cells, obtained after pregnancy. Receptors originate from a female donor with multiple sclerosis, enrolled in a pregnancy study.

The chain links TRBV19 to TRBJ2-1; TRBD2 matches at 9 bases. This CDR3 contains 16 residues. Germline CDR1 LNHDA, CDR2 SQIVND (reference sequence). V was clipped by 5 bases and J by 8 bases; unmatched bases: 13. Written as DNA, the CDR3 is TGTGCCAGTAGTGTTATAGCGGGAGTATACTTGCATGAGCAGTTCTTC. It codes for CASSVIAGVYLHEQFF.

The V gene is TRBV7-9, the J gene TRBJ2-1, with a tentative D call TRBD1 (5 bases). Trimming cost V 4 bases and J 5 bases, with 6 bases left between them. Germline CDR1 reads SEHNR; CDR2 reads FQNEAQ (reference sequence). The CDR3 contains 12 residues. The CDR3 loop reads CASSSQDNEQFF. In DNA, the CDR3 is TGTGCCAGCAGCTCACAGGACAATGAGCAGTTCTTC. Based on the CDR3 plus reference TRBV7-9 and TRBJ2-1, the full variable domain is DTGVSQNPRHKITKRGQNVTFRCDPISEHNRLYWYRQTLGQGPEFLTYFQNEAQLEKSRLLSDRFSAERPKGSFSTLEIQRTEQGDSAMYLCASSSQDNEQFFGPGTRLTVL.

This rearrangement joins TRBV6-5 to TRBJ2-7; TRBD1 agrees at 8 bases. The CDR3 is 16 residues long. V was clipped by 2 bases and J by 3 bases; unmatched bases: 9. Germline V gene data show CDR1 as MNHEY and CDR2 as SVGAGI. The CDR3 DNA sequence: TGTGCCAGCAGTTACGTTACAGGGGGTGGGTTCTACGAGCAGTACTTC. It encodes CASSYVTGGGFYEQYF.

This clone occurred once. CDR3 residues: CATSRPWTGPNYGYTF. For the CDR3, the DNA is TGTGCCACCAGCAGACCATGGACAGGCCCTAACTATGGCTACACCTTC. This chain joins TRBV15 and TRBJ1-2, with 7 bases that match TRBD1. The CDR3 length is 16 residues. With 2 bases clipped from V and 0 bases from J, the junction kept 6 bases outside the gene matches. The germline V gene encodes CDR1 LNHNV and CDR2 YYDKDF (reference sequence).

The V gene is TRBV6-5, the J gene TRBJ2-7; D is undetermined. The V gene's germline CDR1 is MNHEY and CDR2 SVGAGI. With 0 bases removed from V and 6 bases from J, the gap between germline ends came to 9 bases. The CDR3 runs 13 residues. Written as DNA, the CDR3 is TGTGCCAGCAGTTACTCCTCCTCAGGCGAGCAGTACTTC. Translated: CASSYSSSGEQYF.